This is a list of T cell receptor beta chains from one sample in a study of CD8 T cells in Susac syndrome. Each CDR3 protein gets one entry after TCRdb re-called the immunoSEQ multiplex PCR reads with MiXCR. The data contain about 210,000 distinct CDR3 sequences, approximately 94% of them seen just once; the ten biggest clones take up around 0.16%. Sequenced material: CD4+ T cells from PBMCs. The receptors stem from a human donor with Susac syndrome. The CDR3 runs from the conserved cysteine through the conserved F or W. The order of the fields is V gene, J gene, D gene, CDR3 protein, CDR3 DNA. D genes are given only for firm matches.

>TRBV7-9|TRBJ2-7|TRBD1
CASSLAGGDSPYEQYF
TGTGCCAGCAGCTTAGCTGGTGGGGACAGCCCCTACGAGCAGTACTTC
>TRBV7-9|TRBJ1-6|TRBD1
CASSPLTGTGRDSPLHF
TGTGCCAGCAGCCCGCTTACCGGGACAGGGAGGGATTCACCCCTCCACTTT
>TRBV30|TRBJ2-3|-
CAYRGGDTQYF
TGTGCCTACAGGGGGGGCGATACGCAGTATTTT
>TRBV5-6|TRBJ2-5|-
CASSLGQIQETQYF
TGTGCCAGCAGCTTGGGACAGATCCAAGAGACCCAGTACTTC
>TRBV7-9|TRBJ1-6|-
CASSLAQGVSSPLHF
TGTGCCAGCAGCTTAGCACAGGGAGTAAGCTCACCCCTCCACTTT
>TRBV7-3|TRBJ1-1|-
CASSLTAVGRLPGTEAFF
TGTGCCAGCAGCTTAACGGCGGTGGGACGCCTCCCCGGGACTGAAGCTTTCTTT
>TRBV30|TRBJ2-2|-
CAWSRMGLTGELFF
TGTGCCTGGAGTCGAATGGGTCTAACCGGGGAGCTGTTTTTT
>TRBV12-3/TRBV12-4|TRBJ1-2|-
CASSFVRAGYTF
TGTGCCAGCAGTTTTGTAAGGGCTGGCTACACCTTC
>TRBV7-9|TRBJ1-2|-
CASSLGGWMEGKDGYTF
TGTGCCAGCAGCCTAGGAGGGTGGATGGAGGGGAAGGATGGCTACACCTTC
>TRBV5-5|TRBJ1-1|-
CASSLVGRSTEAFF
TGTGCCAGCAGCTTGGTAGGGAGAAGCACTGAAGCTTTCTTT
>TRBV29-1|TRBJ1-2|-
CSVSVRRGENYGYTF
TGCAGCGTTTCCGTAAGGAGAGGAGAAAACTATGGCTACACCTTC
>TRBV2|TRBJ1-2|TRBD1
CASRGDGTGNYGYTF
TGTGCCAGCAGGGGGGACGGGACAGGGAACTATGGCTACACCTTC
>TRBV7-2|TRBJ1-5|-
CASSLGYDQPQHF
TGTGCCAGCAGCTTAGGATATGATCAGCCCCAGCATTTT
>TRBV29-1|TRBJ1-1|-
CSVEAGADTEAFF
TGCAGCGTTGAGGCAGGGGCGGACACTGAAGCTTTCTTT
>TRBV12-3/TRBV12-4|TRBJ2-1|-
CASSLSRAGNEQFF
TGTGCCAGCAGTTTGAGTAGGGCGGGGAATGAGCAGTTCTTC